A single sample is the source of the 18 T cell receptor beta chains below, sequenced in a study of T cell changes during pregnancy in multiple sclerosis. Sequenced by immunoSEQ multiplex PCR; TCRdb stores in-frame clones only, minus some. The sample consists of 79,000 or so clones, around 90% of them appearing once. Sequencing used peripheral blood, obtained in the first trimester of pregnancy. Receptors were obtained from a female donor in good health, enrolled as a control in a pregnancy study.

This chain joins TRBV30 and TRBJ2-7; possible D gene TRBD1, 5 bases. The length of the CDR3 is 13 residues. The V end was cut by 0 bases, the J end by 1 base, with 7 bases between. The germline CDR1 and CDR2 sequences are GTSNPN and SVGIG (reference sequence). The CDR3, as DNA: TGTGCCTGGAGTGTAGGGGATTCCTACGAGCAGTACTTC. Protein: CAWSVGDSYEQYF.

V is TRBV27 and J is TRBJ1-1, with 12 positions matching TRBD1. Trimming cost V 3 bases and J 4 bases; bases outside gene matches: 9. Per germline, CDR1 MNHEY and CDR2 SMNVEV (reference sequence). This CDR3 region has 17 residues. DNA of the CDR3: TGTGCCAGCAGTTTCCGGGACAGGGGGCGCGGTGGCACTGAAGCTTTCTTT. Amino acid sequence: CASSFRDRGRGGTEAFF.

The J gene is TRBJ2-7, the V gene TRBV18, with a weak D call TRBD1 (6 bases). Trimming stripped 3 bases from V and 4 bases from J, with 10 bases between. From germline, CDR1 is KGHSH and CDR2 LQKENI. The CDR3 spans 13 residues. The CDR3 sequence: CASSPDRSYEQYF. The CDR3 DNA follows: TGTGCCAGCTCACCCGACAGGTCGTACGAGCAGTACTTC.

There are a few counts of this clone. The rearrangement links TRBV13 to TRBJ1-5; perhaps TRBD1 as D (6 bases). In germline, CDR1 is PRHDT, CDR2 FYEKMQ (reference sequence). The CDR3 totals 13 residues. V lost 5 bases and J 6 bases, leaving 11 bases between the germline ends. CDR3 region: CASSMGRGQPQHF. The CDR3 nucleotides are TGTGCCAGCAGCATGGGCAGGGGTCAGCCCCAGCATTTT. The full variable domain, completed using reference TRBV13 and TRBJ1-5, is AAGVIQSPRHLIKEKRETATLKCYPIPRHDTVYWYQQGPGQDPQFLISFYEKMQSDKGSIPDRFSAQQFSDYHSELNMSSLELGDSALYFCASSMGRGQPQHFGDGTRLSIL.

The chain recombines TRBV5-5 with TRBJ1-2; TRBD1 aligns across 7 bases. Germline V lookup: CDR1 SGHKS, CDR2 YYEKEE (reference sequence). J gave up 3 bases and V 7 bases, and 3 bases lay outside the gene matches. This CDR3 contains 12 residues. This chain's CDR3 is CASEGADYGYTF. CDR3 nucleotide sequence: TGTGCCAGCGAGGGGGCGGACTATGGCTACACCTTC.

The CDR3 bases are TGTGCCAGCAGCGTACAGGTTTACACTGAAGCTTTCTTT. It encodes CASSVQVYTEAFF. This rearrangement joins TRBV6-1 to TRBJ1-1; TRBD1 is a possible D gene (5 bases). The CDR3 runs 13 residues. Trimming pared 6 bases from V and 3 bases from J, leaving 11 bases between. Germline assignment: CDR1 MNHNS and CDR2 SASEGT.

This clone was counted a single time. The rearrangement links TRBV7-2 to TRBJ2-5, with 10 bases that match TRBD1. Trimming took 3 bases from V and 3 from J; bases not matched to a gene: 10. The CDR3 is 17 amino acids. In germline, CDR1 is SGHTA, CDR2 FQGNSA. CDR3 sequence: CASSFRQGAPGKETQYF. In nucleotides, the CDR3 is TGTGCCAGCAGCTTTAGACAGGGGGCCCCGGGCAAAGAGACCCAGTACTTC. The whole variable domain, remainder taken from reference TRBV7-2 and TRBJ2-5, is GAGVSQSPSNKVTEKGKDVELRCDPISGHTALYWYRQSLGQGLEFLIYFQGNSAPDKSGLPSDRFSAERTGGSVSTLTIQRTQQEDSAVYLCASSFRQGAPGKETQYFGPGTRLLVL.

The CDR3 here is CASSEIRLAAKQYF. The CDR3 DNA reads TGTGCCAGCAGTGAAATCAGACTAGCGGCTAAGCAGTACTTC. This rearrangement joins TRBV2 to TRBJ2-7, with 9 positions matching TRBD2. The CDR3 contains 14 residues. Germline assignment: CDR1 SNHLY and CDR2 FYNNEI. V shed 2 bases, J shed 8 bases, and the junction held 7 bases outside the gene matches.

This clone was observed once. V gene TRBV28 combines with J gene TRBJ1-2; D might be TRBD1 (5 bases). The V gene's germline CDR1 is MDHEN and CDR2 SYDVKM. This CDR3 spans 16 amino acids. The V end was cut by 6 bases, the J end by 0 bases, with 17 bases between. The CDR3 DNA is TGTGCCAGCAGGGTAGAAGGGGCGCCCACTAACTATGGCTACACCTTC. Translated, it gives CASRVEGAPTNYGYTF.

The rearrangement links TRBV11-2 to TRBJ2-5; perhaps TRBD2 as D (5 bases). This CDR3 has 12 amino acids. In germline, CDR1 is SGHAT, CDR2 FQNNGV. The V end lost 4 bases, the J end lost 4 bases, and 7 bases lay between the germline ends. The CDR3: CASSYRGETQYF. Written as DNA, the CDR3 is TGTGCCAGCAGCTATCGGGGAGAGACCCAGTACTTC. Together with reference TRBV11-2 and TRBJ2-5, the CDR3 gives the full variable domain: EAGVAQSPRYKIIEKRQSVAFWCNPISGHATLYWYQQILGQGPKLLIQFQNNGVVDDSQLPKDRFSAERLKGVDSTLKIQPAKLEDSAVYLCASSYRGETQYFGPGTRLLVL.

This chain connects TRBV4-1 to TRBJ2-5; TRBD2 matches at 13 bases. Germline V gene lookup returns CDR1 MGHRA and CDR2 YSYEKL. The CDR3 consists of 16 residues. Losses at the gene ends were 2 bases for V and 5 bases for J; bases not matched to a gene: 5. The CDR3: CASSQPTSGGAETQYF. CDR3 DNA sequence: TGCGCCAGCAGCCAACCCACTAGCGGGGGGGCCGAGACCCAGTACTTC.

The genes are TRBV4-2 and TRBJ2-1; 8 bases are shared with TRBD2. CDR3 length equals 16 residues. Trimming took 3 bases from V and 4 from J; bases not matched to a gene: 8. Germline CDR1 reads LGHNA; CDR2 reads YNFKEQ. DNA for the CDR3: TGTGCCAGCAGCCAGTCAAGCGGGGGAGAGTACAATGAGCAGTTCTTC. Translating gives CASSQSSGGEYNEQFF.

This clone has a handful of counts. The CDR3 DNA reads TGTGCCAGCAGCCAAGCGAATGCGGGGGGCCCGGATACGCAGTATTTT. It specifies CASSQANAGGPDTQYF. The rearrangement links TRBV14 to TRBJ2-3, with 8 bases aligning to TRBD2. This CDR3 contains 16 residues. V gave up 1 base and J gave up 6 bases; unmatched junction bases: 9. Per the germline V gene, CDR1 is SGHDN and CDR2 is FVKESK.

The chain's CDR3 is CASSLDRGAGNTIYF. CDR3 DNA: TGTGCCAGCAGCTTGGACAGGGGTGCAGGAAACACCATATATTTT. This chain connects TRBV5-4 to TRBJ1-3, with 7 bases fitting TRBD1. This CDR3 contains 15 residues. Germline V lookup: CDR1 SGHNT, CDR2 YYREEE (reference sequence). V shed 0 bases, J shed 4 bases, and the junction held 4 bases outside the gene matches.

The J gene is TRBJ1-2, the V gene TRBV28, with TRBD1 as a possible D gene (6 bases). Germline loops: CDR1 MDHEN, CDR2 SYDVKM. The V end lost 7 bases, the J end lost 0 bases, and 15 bases lay between the germline ends. The CDR3 is 15 amino acids. In nucleotides, the CDR3 is TGTGCCAGCACCGAGGCGGGGGCCTCTAACTATGGCTACACCTTC. Translating gives CASTEAGASNYGYTF.

The chain joins TRBV7-2 to TRBJ1-2; no firm D call. Germline V gene lookup returns CDR1 SGHTA and CDR2 FQGNSA. The germline V and J ends were trimmed by 1 base and 8 bases, with 14 bases remaining between them. This CDR3 region has 14 residues. The DNA of the CDR3 is TGTGCCAGCAGCTTAGTGTCGGCCGCGGGGGGCTACACCTTC. Translated: CASSLVSAAGGYTF.

The chain recombines TRBV6-6 with TRBJ1-4; a possible D gene is TRBD1 (6 bases). The CDR3 is 13 residues long. In germline, CDR1 is MNHNY, CDR2 SVGAGI (reference sequence). V was trimmed by 9 bases and J by 13 bases, leaving 21 bases between them. For the CDR3, the DNA is TGTGCCAGTATCAGGTCTCCCCAAGGGGGACTGTTTTTT. Amino acids: CASIRSPQGGLFF.

To note about this clone: Other DNA sequences from this sample encode an identical CDR3 as well. The chain couples TRBV7-2 to TRBJ2-1, with 10 nucleotides matching TRBD2. The CDR3 consists of 16 residues. The germline V gene has CDR1 SGHTA and CDR2 FQGNSA. V lost 5 bases, J lost 4 bases, and 8 bases stayed unmatched. The CDR3 reads CASSLRAGGLYNEQFF. In DNA form, the CDR3 reads TGTGCCAGCAGCCTACGAGCGGGGGGGCTTTACAATGAGCAGTTCTTC.